This T cell receptor beta chain originates from a study of blood T cell repertoires in COVID-19. Study details: Samples taken during acute and convalescent COVID-19 were collected in the United States, Italy and Spain. PBMCs, B-cell-depleted T cells, or T cells provided the cDNA or gDNA that made up the material.

Original data processing: Amplification from reference gene primers served as the basis for estimated nucleated cell counts. Clones were sequenced by immunoSEQ multiplex PCR, and TCRdb holds only the in-frame ones, with some missing. V and J calls and clone size follow that table, whereas D and trimming were derived from the DNA. There are 200,000 or so clones in the sample; 70% to 90% occur only once, and about 3.3% lies in the top ten. This clonotype was obtained from a man aged 60-69 years with acute or convalescent COVID-19. The material sequenced was peripheral blood.

CDR3 amino acids: CASSPGTGGQRNEKLFF. In nucleotides, the CDR3 is TGTGCCAGCTCCCCCGGGACAGGGGGCCAGAGAAATGAAAAACTGTTTTTT. This sequence joins TRBV28 and TRBJ1-4, with 12 bases matching TRBD1. V lost 8 bases, J lost 5 bases, and 12 bases stayed unmatched. CDR1 and CDR2 (germline): MDHEN, SYDVKM. The CDR3 spans 17 residues.